The source of this TCR beta chain is a study of T cells in Graves' hyperthyroidism and ophthalmopathy. RNA transcripts yielded amplified TCR beta CDR3 regions. HTBI primers were employed in a first-round RT-PCR of the TCR CDR3. One entry per CDR3 protein, called by TCRdb with MiXCR from the multiplex PCR reads. The sample consists of about 480,000 distinct CDR3 sequences, around an eighth of them appearing once. Cells are PBMCs isolated from about 10 ml of fresh blood. This clonotype was seen repeatedly, ten times or more. The trim removed 0 bases at V and 8 bases at J, leaving 12 bases unmatched. Germline assignment: CDR1 LGHDT and CDR2 YNNKEL (reference sequence). The CDR3 is 17 amino acids.

The chain links TRBV3-1 to TRBJ2-1; 8 bases agree with TRBD2. The TCR sequence derives from a woman under 30 with Graves' hyperthyroidism. Specimen: blood. CDR3 amino acids: CASSQELGLAGSDEQFF. The CDR3 DNA follows: TGTGCCAGCAGCCAAGAATTAGGACTAGCCGGGTCTGATGAGCAGTTCTTC.